These T cell receptor beta chains were read from a single sample in a study of PD-1 blockade in classical Hodgkin lymphoma. The repertoire was sequenced with immunoSEQ multiplex PCR; TCRdb's copy has only in-frame clones and lacks some. In the table there are 20,000 to 30,000 clones, around 80% of which are singletons. The sequencing here drew on peripheral blood mononuclear cells (PBMCs), taken before the second cycle of nivolumab. Every receptor here comes from a human donor with classical Hodgkin lymphoma. Each CDR3 is given with its conserved first and last residue. Fields, in order: V gene, J gene, D gene, clone size, CDR3 protein, CDR3 DNA. D genes are given only for firm matches. Not all rows give a size; the values are once, few, many and, for expanded clones, a class.

v_call: TRBV27; j_call: TRBJ2-5; d_call: .; clone_size: .; cdr3_aa: CASSSLGEETQYF; cdr3_nt: TGTGCCAGCAGTTCCCTAGGGGAAGAGACCCAGTACTTC
v_call: TRBV6-5; j_call: TRBJ1-1; d_call: .; clone_size: .; cdr3_aa: CASSFRALGNTEAFF; cdr3_nt: TGTGCCAGCAGTTTCAGGGCGTTAGGAAACACTGAAGCTTTCTTT
v_call: TRBV18; j_call: TRBJ1-1; d_call: .; clone_size: .; cdr3_aa: CASSPQTVGVNTEAFF; cdr3_nt: TGTGCCAGCTCACCACAAACCGTAGGTGTGAACACTGAAGCTTTCTTT
v_call: TRBV2; j_call: TRBJ2-3; d_call: TRBD1; clone_size: .; cdr3_aa: CASSPGQTSTDTQYF; cdr3_nt: TGTGCCAGCAGTCCGGGACAGACTAGCACAGATACGCAGTATTTT
v_call: TRBV10-2; j_call: TRBJ2-1; d_call: .; clone_size: .; cdr3_aa: CASSESTNEQFF; cdr3_nt: TGCGCCAGCAGTGAGTCGACTAATGAGCAGTTCTTC
v_call: TRBV11-2; j_call: TRBJ2-7; d_call: .; clone_size: few; cdr3_aa: CASSSDYEQYF; cdr3_nt: TGTGCCAGCAGCTCCGACTACGAGCAGTACTTC
v_call: TRBV11-2; j_call: TRBJ2-5; d_call: TRBD1; clone_size: .; cdr3_aa: CASSLGRTGREETQYF; cdr3_nt: TGTGCCAGCAGCTTAGGCCGGACAGGGCGGGAAGAGACCCAGTACTTC
v_call: TRBV6-5; j_call: TRBJ1-1; d_call: .; clone_size: .; cdr3_aa: CASSYLGGDAFF; cdr3_nt: TGTGCCAGCAGTTACCTGGGGGGGGACGCTTTCTTT
v_call: TRBV5-1; j_call: TRBJ2-1; d_call: .; clone_size: .; cdr3_aa: CASSPGRAGNNEQFF; cdr3_nt: TGCGCCAGCAGCCCCGGGAGAGCGGGTAACAATGAGCAGTTCTTC
v_call: TRBV2; j_call: TRBJ2-7; d_call: .; clone_size: .; cdr3_aa: CASSGKLDSSYEQYF; cdr3_nt: TGTGCCAGCAGTGGTAAGCTGGACAGCTCCTACGAGCAGTACTTC
v_call: TRBV4-3; j_call: TRBJ2-3; d_call: TRBD2; clone_size: .; cdr3_aa: CASSQAGTSGRAVGTDTQYF; cdr3_nt: TGCGCCAGCAGCCAAGCTGGGACTAGCGGGAGGGCCGTTGGTACAGATACGCAGTATTTT
v_call: TRBV2; j_call: TRBJ1-1; d_call: TRBD1; clone_size: .; cdr3_aa: CASTPGTGAGTEAFF; cdr3_nt: TGTGCCAGCACCCCCGGGACAGGGGCCGGCACTGAAGCTTTCTTT
v_call: TRBV7-8; j_call: TRBJ1-2; d_call: .; clone_size: .; cdr3_aa: CASSLKLYRKGGYGYTF; cdr3_nt: TGTGCCAGCAGCTTAAAGTTATACAGGAAAGGGGGCTATGGCTACACCTTC
v_call: TRBV4-3; j_call: TRBJ2-3; d_call: TRBD1; clone_size: once; cdr3_aa: CASSVQGAGTDTQYF; cdr3_nt: TGCGCCAGCAGCGTGCAGGGGGCGGGCACAGATACGCAGTATTTT
v_call: TRBV5-5; j_call: TRBJ2-5; d_call: TRBD2; clone_size: .; cdr3_aa: CASSGSGRETQYF; cdr3_nt: TGTGCCAGCAGCGGTAGCGGGAGAGAGACCCAGTACTTC
v_call: TRBV10-1; j_call: TRBJ2-1; d_call: .; clone_size: .; cdr3_aa: CASSNKLNEQFF; cdr3_nt: TGCGCCAGCAGTAATAAGCTCAATGAGCAGTTCTTC
v_call: TRBV19; j_call: TRBJ2-1; d_call: TRBD2; clone_size: .; cdr3_aa: CASSLSSGRNEQFF; cdr3_nt: TGTGCCAGTAGTCTGAGTAGCGGGAGAAATGAGCAGTTCTTC
v_call: TRBV18; j_call: TRBJ1-2; d_call: .; clone_size: .; cdr3_aa: CASSPSAESHGYTF; cdr3_nt: TGTGCCAGCTCACCAAGCGCAGAGTCCCATGGCTACACCTTC
v_call: TRBV7-9; j_call: TRBJ1-4; d_call: TRBD1; clone_size: .; cdr3_aa: CASSLAGTGGEKLFF; cdr3_nt: TGTGCCAGCAGCTTAGCCGGGACAGGTGGCGAAAAACTGTTTTTT
v_call: TRBV5-1; j_call: TRBJ1-1; d_call: TRBD1; clone_size: .; cdr3_aa: CASSTDRVDTEAFF; cdr3_nt: TGCGCCAGCAGCACGGACAGGGTGGACACTGAAGCTTTCTTT
v_call: TRBV4-1; j_call: TRBJ2-1; d_call: .; clone_size: large; cdr3_aa: CASSPRQTYNEQFF; cdr3_nt: TGCGCCAGCAGCCCCCGCCAGACTTACAATGAGCAGTTCTTC
v_call: TRBV9; j_call: TRBJ1-4; d_call: .; clone_size: once; cdr3_aa: CASSVWGTTNEKLFF; cdr3_nt: TGTGCCAGCAGCGTTTGGGGGACAACTAATGAAAAACTGTTTTTT
v_call: TRBV9; j_call: TRBJ2-3; d_call: .; clone_size: .; cdr3_aa: CASSPQTRDTQYF; cdr3_nt: TGTGCCAGCAGCCCCCAGACTAGAGATACGCAGTATTTT
v_call: TRBV27; j_call: TRBJ2-7; d_call: TRBD1; clone_size: .; cdr3_aa: CASSFRTGWYEQYF; cdr3_nt: TGTGCCAGCAGTTTTCGGACAGGCTGGTACGAGCAGTACTTC
v_call: TRBV28; j_call: TRBJ2-1; d_call: .; clone_size: few; cdr3_aa: CASSLIYSSYNEQFF; cdr3_nt: TGTGCCAGCAGTTTGATCTATAGCTCCTACAATGAGCAGTTCTTC
v_call: TRBV18; j_call: TRBJ1-2; d_call: .; clone_size: .; cdr3_aa: CASSPRQDGYTF; cdr3_nt: TGTGCCAGCTCACCACGGCAGGATGGCTACACCTTC
v_call: TRBV5-8; j_call: TRBJ1-5; d_call: .; clone_size: .; cdr3_aa: CASSRRGIGNQPQHF; cdr3_nt: TGTGCCAGCAGCCGGAGGGGGATTGGCAATCAGCCCCAGCATTTT
v_call: TRBV21-1; j_call: TRBJ2-7; d_call: .; clone_size: .; cdr3_aa: CASSKVTSGHEQYF; cdr3_nt: TGTGCCAGCAGCAAAGTGACTAGCGGGCACGAGCAGTACTTC
v_call: TRBV5-5; j_call: TRBJ1-1; d_call: .; clone_size: .; cdr3_aa: CASSPLKLNTEAFF; cdr3_nt: TGTGCCAGCAGCCCTCTGAAATTGAACACTGAAGCTTTCTTT
v_call: TRBV7-2; j_call: TRBJ1-1; d_call: .; clone_size: .; cdr3_aa: CASSFLGRVGMRAFF; cdr3_nt: TGTGCCAGCAGCTTCCTTGGCAGGGTGGGAATGAGAGCTTTCTTT
v_call: TRBV6-6; j_call: TRBJ2-2; d_call: .; clone_size: .; cdr3_aa: CASGAANTGELFF; cdr3_nt: TGTGCCAGCGGAGCGGCGAACACCGGGGAGCTGTTTTTT
v_call: TRBV5-4; j_call: TRBJ2-3; d_call: .; clone_size: .; cdr3_aa: CASSLSTDTQYF; cdr3_nt: TGTGCCAGCAGCCTTAGCACAGATACGCAGTATTTT
v_call: TRBV5-1; j_call: TRBJ1-2; d_call: .; clone_size: .; cdr3_aa: CASRSLSVQGTVGYTF; cdr3_nt: TGCGCCAGCAGATCCTTGTCAGTACAGGGTACTGTTGGCTACACCTTC
v_call: TRBV7-9; j_call: TRBJ2-1; d_call: TRBD2; clone_size: .; cdr3_aa: CASSLGPGLAGNEQFF; cdr3_nt: TGTGCCAGCAGCTTAGGACCGGGACTAGCAGGCAATGAGCAGTTCTTC
v_call: TRBV28; j_call: TRBJ1-2; d_call: .; clone_size: once; cdr3_aa: CASSFRQGGYNGYTF; cdr3_nt: TGTGCCAGCAGTTTTAGACAAGGCGGATACAATGGCTACACCTTC
v_call: TRBV5-1; j_call: TRBJ2-7; d_call: TRBD2; clone_size: .; cdr3_aa: CASSWSGLAGEIPPYEQYF; cdr3_nt: TGCGCCAGCAGCTGGTCCGGACTAGCGGGTGAGATCCCTCCCTACGAGCAGTACTTC
v_call: TRBV10-2; j_call: TRBJ2-1; d_call: .; clone_size: .; cdr3_aa: CASSDGVARVGEQFF; cdr3_nt: TGCGCCAGCAGTGATGGGGTTGCCCGGGTGGGTGAGCAGTTCTTC
v_call: TRBV9; j_call: TRBJ2-5; d_call: .; clone_size: once; cdr3_aa: CASSASSGEETQYF; cdr3_nt: TGTGCCAGCAGCGCTTCTTCCGGGGAAGAGACCCAGTACTTC
v_call: TRBV28; j_call: TRBJ2-7; d_call: TRBD2; clone_size: .; cdr3_aa: CASSLGPSLIIRSLRTSDYEQYF; cdr3_nt: TGTGCCAGCAGTTTGGGGCCCTCCCTCATTATTCGCTCACTAAGAACTAGCGACTACGAGCAGTACTTC
v_call: TRBV6-1; j_call: TRBJ2-7; d_call: .; clone_size: .; cdr3_aa: CASTQGYEQYF; cdr3_nt: TGTGCCAGCACACAGGGCTACGAGCAGTACTTC
v_call: TRBV30; j_call: TRBJ1-3; d_call: .; clone_size: .; cdr3_aa: CAWSPRRTELISGNTIYF; cdr3_nt: TGTGCCTGGAGTCCACGGAGGACAGAGCTAATCTCTGGAAACACCATATATTTT
v_call: TRBV5-1; j_call: TRBJ2-2; d_call: .; clone_size: once; cdr3_aa: CASSLGLAGELFF; cdr3_nt: TGCGCCAGCAGCTTGGGGCTAGCCGGGGAGCTGTTTTTT
v_call: TRBV6-5; j_call: TRBJ2-1; d_call: .; clone_size: once; cdr3_aa: CATLGGKGSYNEQFF; cdr3_nt: TGTGCCACTCTGGGCGGGAAGGGGTCCTACAATGAGCAGTTCTTC
v_call: TRBV30; j_call: TRBJ1-5; d_call: .; clone_size: .; cdr3_aa: CAWSVPLWAKNGNQPQHF; cdr3_nt: TGTGCCTGGAGTGTACCTCTTTGGGCCAAAAACGGGAATCAGCCCCAGCATTTT
v_call: TRBV10-2; j_call: TRBJ2-7; d_call: .; clone_size: .; cdr3_aa: CASRPGTDSDEQYF; cdr3_nt: TGCGCCAGCAGGCCCGGGACGGACTCCGACGAGCAGTACTTC
v_call: TRBV5-8; j_call: TRBJ2-1; d_call: .; clone_size: .; cdr3_aa: CASSPTPGTTNNEQFF; cdr3_nt: TGTGCCAGCAGCCCGACCCCAGGGACGACCAACAATGAGCAGTTCTTC
v_call: TRBV28; j_call: TRBJ1-2; d_call: .; clone_size: .; cdr3_aa: CASSSLERLYGYTF; cdr3_nt: TGTGCCAGCAGCTCTCTCGAGAGGCTCTATGGCTACACCTTC